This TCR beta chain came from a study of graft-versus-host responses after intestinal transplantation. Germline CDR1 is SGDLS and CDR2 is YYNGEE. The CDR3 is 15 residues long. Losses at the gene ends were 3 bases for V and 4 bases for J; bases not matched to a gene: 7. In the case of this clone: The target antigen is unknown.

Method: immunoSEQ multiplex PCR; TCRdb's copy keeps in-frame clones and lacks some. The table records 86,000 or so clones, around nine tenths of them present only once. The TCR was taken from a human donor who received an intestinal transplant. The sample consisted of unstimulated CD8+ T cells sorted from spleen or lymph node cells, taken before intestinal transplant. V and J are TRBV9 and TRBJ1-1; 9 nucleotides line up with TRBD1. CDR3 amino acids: CASSAWTGDVTEAFF. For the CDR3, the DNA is TGTGCCAGCAGCGCCTGGACAGGGGATGTCACTGAAGCTTTCTTT.